This section outlines one T cell receptor beta chain sequence together with its context. What it binds is not known. The data stem from a study of graft-versus-host responses after intestinal transplantation. The wider study: Among the recipients, all got anti-thymocyte globulin induction and then tacrolimus and steroids for two to four years.

This table comes from immunoSEQ multiplex PCR, and its TCRdb copy is limited to in-frame clones, with some not included. The sample lists more than 90,000 clones; 80% to 95% were seen once. The source is a human donor who received an intestinal transplant. The material sequenced was unstimulated CD8+ T cells sorted from spleen or lymph node cells, taken before intestinal transplant.

CDR3 sequence (DNA): TGCGCCAGCAGCCAAGCGGGTAACAATGAGCAGTTCTTC. Its translation is CASSQAGNNEQFF. This sequence joins TRBV4-1 and TRBJ2-1; D remains ambiguous. The CDR3 sequence is 13 residues long. V was shortened by 1 base and J by 5 bases, with 6 bases between the two germline ends. Germline V gene sequence: CDR1 MGHRA, CDR2 YSYEKL.